This T cell receptor (beta chain) was observed in a study of T cell repertoires in ileal Crohn's disease. Study results and limitations: Mucosal expansions were suggested to be mainly CD8 T cells.

Stated time point: neoterminal ileum biopsy at postoperative endoscopy, about 6 months after surgery. Note on this clone: No antigen is known for it.

Germline V gene sequence: CDR1 SGHAT, CDR2 FQNNGV. Trimming stripped 5 bases from V and 5 bases from J, with 16 bases between. This CDR3 comprises 15 residues. TCRdb's copy holds only in-frame clones and misses some; the assay was immunoSEQ multiplex PCR. The data contain about 7,200 clones, around 70% of them singletons. The sequence was collected from an adult with Crohn's disease. The rearrangement links TRBV11-2 to TRBJ2-1; maybe TRBD2 (5 bases). What was sequenced was ileal tissue. Written as DNA, the CDR3 is TGTGCCAGCAGCCCTAGCCGTGTTTTGAACAATGAGCAGTTCTTC. This gives the protein CASSPSRVLNNEQFF.